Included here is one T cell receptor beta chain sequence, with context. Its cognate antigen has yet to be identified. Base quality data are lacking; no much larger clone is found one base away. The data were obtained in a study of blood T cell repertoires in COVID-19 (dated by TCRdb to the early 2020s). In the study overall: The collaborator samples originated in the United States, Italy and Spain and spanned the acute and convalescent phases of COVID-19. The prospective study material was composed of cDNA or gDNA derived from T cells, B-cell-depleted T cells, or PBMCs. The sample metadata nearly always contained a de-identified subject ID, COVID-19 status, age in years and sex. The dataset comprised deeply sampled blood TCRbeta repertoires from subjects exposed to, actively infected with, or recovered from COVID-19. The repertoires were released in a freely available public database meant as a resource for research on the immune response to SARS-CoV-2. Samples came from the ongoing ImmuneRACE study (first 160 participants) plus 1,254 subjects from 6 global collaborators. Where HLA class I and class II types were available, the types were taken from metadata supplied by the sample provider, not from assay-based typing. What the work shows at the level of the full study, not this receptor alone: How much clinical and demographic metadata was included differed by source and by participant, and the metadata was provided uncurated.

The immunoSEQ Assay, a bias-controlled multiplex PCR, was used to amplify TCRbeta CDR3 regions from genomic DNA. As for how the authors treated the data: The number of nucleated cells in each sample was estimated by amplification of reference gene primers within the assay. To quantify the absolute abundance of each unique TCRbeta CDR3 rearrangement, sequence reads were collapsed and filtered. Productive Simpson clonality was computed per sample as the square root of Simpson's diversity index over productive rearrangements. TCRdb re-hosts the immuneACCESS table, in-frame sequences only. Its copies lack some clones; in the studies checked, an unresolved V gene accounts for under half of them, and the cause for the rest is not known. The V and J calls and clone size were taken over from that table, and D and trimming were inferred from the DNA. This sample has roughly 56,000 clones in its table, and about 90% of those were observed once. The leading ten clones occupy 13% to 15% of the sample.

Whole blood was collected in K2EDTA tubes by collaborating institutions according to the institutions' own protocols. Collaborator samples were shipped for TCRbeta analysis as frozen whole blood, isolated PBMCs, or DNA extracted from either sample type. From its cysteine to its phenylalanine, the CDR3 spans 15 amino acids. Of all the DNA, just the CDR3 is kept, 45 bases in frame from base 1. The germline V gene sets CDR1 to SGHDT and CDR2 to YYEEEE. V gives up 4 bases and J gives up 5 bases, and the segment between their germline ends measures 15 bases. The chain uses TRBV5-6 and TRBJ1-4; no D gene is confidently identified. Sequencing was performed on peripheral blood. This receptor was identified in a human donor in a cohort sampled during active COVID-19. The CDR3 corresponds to CASSLRPFGNEKLFF. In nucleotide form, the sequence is TGTGCCAGCAGCCTCCGCCCGTTCGGGAATGAAAAACTGTTTTTT.